This T cell receptor (beta chain) is from a study of CD8 T cells in ankylosing spondylitis. A single record per CDR3 protein comes from TCRdb applying MiXCR to the 5' RACE reads. The data show around 140,000 distinct CDR3 sequences, with 17% seen just once and roughly 30% held by the top ten. This clonotype has just a few counts. Its antigen remains unidentified. V was clipped by 6 bases and J by 5 bases, with 22 bases between them. Germline values: CDR1 MNHNS, CDR2 SASEGT. CDR3 length: 16 amino acids. Broader study findings: There was a TCR beta motif, made of fewer than 10 highly homologous variants, that appeared characteristic of ankylosing spondylitis blood. According to the report, clones linked to the disease were significantly enriched in matched synovial fluid samples taken from ankylosing spondylitis patients.

This chain joins TRBV6-1 and TRBJ2-5, with a tentative D call TRBD2 (5 bases). The sample consisted of blood, either unsorted or a sorted T cell fraction (not recorded which). This TCR came from a male donor with ankylosing spondylitis. Here the CDR3 reads CASSPVGETLGETQYF. In DNA form, the CDR3 reads TGTGCCAGCAGCCCCGTCGGGGAGACACTCGGGGAGACCCAGTACTTC.